The 8 T cell receptor beta chains given below trace back to one sample, sequenced in a study of blood T cell repertoires in COVID-19. Clones were read by immunoSEQ multiplex PCR, and TCRdb kept only the in-frame ones, dropping some. This sample carries roughly 92,000 clones, roughly 84% of them seen once, and the ten largest clones take 4.5% to 5.5%. Specimen: peripheral blood. The source is a woman older than 75 with acute or convalescent COVID-19.

The chain links TRBV2 to TRBJ1-3; 9 bases are a match to TRBD1. The V segment lost 5 bases and the J segment 3 bases; nucleotides outside the gene matches: 8. CDR1 and CDR2 from the germline V gene are SNHLY and FYNNEI. The CDR3 covers 16 residues. CDR3 residues: CASSSRTGGSGNTIYF. DNA of the CDR3: TGTGCCAGCAGTTCGAGAACAGGGGGCAGTGGAAACACCATATATTTT. Together with reference TRBV2 and TRBJ1-3, the CDR3 gives the full variable domain: EPEVTQTPSHQVTQMGQEVILRCVPISNHLYFYWYRQILGQKVEFLVSFYNNEISEKSEIFDDQFSVERPDGSNFTLKIRSTKLEDSAMYFCASSSRTGGSGNTIYFGEGSWLTVV.

This clone was counted a single time. The germline gene is not matched at one end of the junction; a read error may be the cause. The chain employs TRBV7-3 and TRBJ1-2; 8 bases map to TRBD1. The germline V gene encodes CDR1 SGHTA and CDR2 FQGTGA. This CDR3 is 14 amino acids long. The CDR3 nucleotides read TGTGCCAGCAGCTTGGGCCCAGGGGGCGAAAGAGCATACTTC. It yields the protein CASSLGPGGERAYF. Full variable domain (rest looked up from reference TRBV7-3 and TRBJ1-2): GAGVSQTPSNKVTEKGKYVELRCDPISGHTALYWYRQSLGQGPEFLIYFQGTGAADDSGLPNDRFFAVRPEGSVSTLKIQRTERGDSAVYLCASSLGPGGERAYFGSGTRLTVV.

The chain links TRBV5-4 to TRBJ2-5; TRBD2 matches at 7 bases. The V gene end was trimmed by 4 bases and the J gene end by 4 bases; junction bases not matched to a gene: 4. This CDR3 has 13 residues. CDR1 is SGHNT, CDR2 YYREEE, per germline (reference sequence). CDR3 loop: CASSAGGRETQYF. The CDR3 nucleotides read TGTGCCAGCAGCGCCGGGGGGAGAGAGACCCAGTACTTC.

The rearrangement uses TRBV25-1 and TRBJ1-2, with 7 positions matching TRBD1. This CDR3 spans 15 amino acids. V dropped 3 bases and J dropped 2; count of bases not matched to a gene: 6. In germline, CDR1 is MGHDK, CDR2 SYGVNS. For the CDR3, the DNA is TGTGCCAGCAGTGACTCAGGGGGATGGAACTATGGCTACACCTTC. Translation: CASSDSGGWNYGYTF.

This chain links TRBV7-9 with TRBJ2-3; 7 nucleotides agree with TRBD2. J lost 4 bases, V lost 5 bases, and 15 bases had no gene match. The CDR3 is made up of 17 amino acids. Germline V gives CDR1 SEHNR, CDR2 FQNEAQ (reference sequence). This CDR3 is CASSPFRGGAGSDTQYF. In DNA, the CDR3 is TGTGCCAGCAGCCCCTTCCGGGGAGGGGCCGGTTCAGATACGCAGTATTTT.

This clone showed up just once. The CDR3, as DNA: TGTGCCAGCAGCTTAGGGCCAAGCTCGCGAGGGAACACCATATATTTT. This encodes CASSLGPSSRGNTIYF. This chain connects TRBV7-2 to TRBJ1-3, with D hard to call. Per the germline V gene, CDR1 is SGHTA and CDR2 is FQGNSA. CDR3 length: 16 amino acids. Trimming cost V 1 base and J 7 bases, with 17 bases left between them.

The V gene is TRBV4-3, the J gene TRBJ1-1, with TRBD1 as a possible D gene (5 bases). CDR3 size: 19 residues. Trimming pared 5 bases from V and 0 bases from J, leaving 25 bases between. Germline loops: CDR1 LGHNA, CDR2 YSLEER. DNA for the CDR3: TGCGCCAGCAGCTTAATAACGGGGGTTTATATGGGGCTGAACACTGAAGCTTTCTTT. It yields the protein CASSLITGVYMGLNTEAFF.

This clone was detected only once. CDR3 nucleotides: TGTGCCAGCAGCCAACCTCGGGGTGGCTACACCTTC. This codes for CASSQPRGGYTF. The chain combines TRBV3-1 (or the pseudogene TRBV3-2) with TRBJ1-2; D is undetermined. This CDR3 contains 12 residues. V lost 2 bases to trimming and J lost 7 bases, with 8 bases between them. Looked up from germline, CDR1 is LGHDT and CDR2 is YNNKEL (reference sequence).